The sequence of this TCR beta chain was determined in a study of sequential checkpoint blockade in melanoma. Study-level background: Randomization was 1:1 between first-line nivolumab→ipilimumab and ipilimumab→nivolumab.

Specified treatment: randomized to nivolumab then ipilimumab (arm A) or the reverse (arm B). From thawed PBMCs, live CD3+CD8+ cells negative for CD19 and CD56 were sorted. This clone was picked up one time. Looked up from germline, CDR1 is MGHDK and CDR2 is SYGVNS. Trimming left V 1 base short and J 9 bases short, with 13 bases between. The CDR3 is 15 residues long. Assay used: immunoSEQ multiplex PCR; TCRdb lists only in-frame clones, some missing. The sample lists 6,000 or so clones, around 54% occurring once. This TCR derives from a human donor with melanoma. The sequencing used CD8+ T cells sorted from blood (inferred from file names), collected from a patient given nivolumab and ipilimumab in sequence. This chain joins TRBV25-1 and TRBJ1-6, with a weak D call TRBD1 (5 bases). The CDR3 is CASSELGAGGSPLHF. The DNA for the CDR3 is TGTGCCAGCAGTGAATTAGGGGCGGGGGGTTCACCCCTCCACTTT.